Listed here is a single T cell receptor (beta chain). Other nucleotide sequences from this sample produce the same CDR3. This sample is part of a study of blood T cell repertoires in COVID-19. Study overall: Italy, Spain and the United States were the sources of the convalescent and acute COVID-19 samples. PBMCs, B-cell-depleted T cells, or T cells were the source of the cDNA or gDNA that made up the material.

In the source study's methods: Estimation of nucleated cell counts was performed using reference gene primer amplification. TCRdb's copy holds only in-frame clones and misses some; the assay was immunoSEQ multiplex PCR. That table is the source of V, J and clone size, and D and trimming were worked out from the DNA. The sample has a few hundred thousand clones, around 90% seen once; the top ten hold roughly 3%. The sequenced material came from peripheral blood. The TCR comes from a man in his sixties with acute or convalescent COVID-19.

CDR3 sequence reads: CASSLAGDGYTF. In DNA form, the CDR3 reads TGCGCCAGCAGCTTGGCAGGGGATGGCTACACCTTC. The chain has TRBV5-1 and TRBJ1-2, with D possibly being TRBD1 (6 bases). This CDR3 is built from 12 residues. CDR1 is SGHRS and CDR2 is YFSETQ in the germline V gene. Trimming left V 0 bases short and J 6 bases short, with 6 bases between.